This section outlines one T cell receptor (beta chain) sequence together with its context. The antigen is unknown. Measured with immunoSEQ multiplex PCR; TCRdb has only the in-frame clones, and not every one. This sample has roughly 57,000 clones; over 75% occur once, and the top ten carry 1.5% to 2.5%. The data are from a study of a mutant IDH1 vaccine in newly diagnosed glioma. Study information: Vaccines were begun 4-6 weeks after radiotherapy alone, or with temozolomide cycles. Sex distribution of treated patients was around 62% male and about 38% female; mean age was about 40 years.

Trimming took 4 bases from V and 9 from J, leaving 18 bases between them. There are 15 residues in the CDR3. Germline V lookup: CDR1 MNHEY, CDR2 SMNVEV (reference sequence). This sample's time point: week 11, during vaccination. Doses comprised 300 ug of mutant IDH1 20-mer peptide each, plus topical imiquimod. New WHO grade 3 or 4 astrocytomas that were IDH1-mutant and ATRX-lost occurred in the donors. The chain combines TRBV27 with TRBJ2-2; D gene ambiguous. The sequence came from a middle-aged man with glioma. This sample comprised PBMCs, obtained from a glioma patient whose treatment included an IDH1 peptide vaccine. In DNA form, the CDR3 reads TGTGCCAGCAGTTCCTTCGGATGGAGCGCCCGGGAGCTGTTTTTT. This gives the protein CASSSFGWSARELFF.